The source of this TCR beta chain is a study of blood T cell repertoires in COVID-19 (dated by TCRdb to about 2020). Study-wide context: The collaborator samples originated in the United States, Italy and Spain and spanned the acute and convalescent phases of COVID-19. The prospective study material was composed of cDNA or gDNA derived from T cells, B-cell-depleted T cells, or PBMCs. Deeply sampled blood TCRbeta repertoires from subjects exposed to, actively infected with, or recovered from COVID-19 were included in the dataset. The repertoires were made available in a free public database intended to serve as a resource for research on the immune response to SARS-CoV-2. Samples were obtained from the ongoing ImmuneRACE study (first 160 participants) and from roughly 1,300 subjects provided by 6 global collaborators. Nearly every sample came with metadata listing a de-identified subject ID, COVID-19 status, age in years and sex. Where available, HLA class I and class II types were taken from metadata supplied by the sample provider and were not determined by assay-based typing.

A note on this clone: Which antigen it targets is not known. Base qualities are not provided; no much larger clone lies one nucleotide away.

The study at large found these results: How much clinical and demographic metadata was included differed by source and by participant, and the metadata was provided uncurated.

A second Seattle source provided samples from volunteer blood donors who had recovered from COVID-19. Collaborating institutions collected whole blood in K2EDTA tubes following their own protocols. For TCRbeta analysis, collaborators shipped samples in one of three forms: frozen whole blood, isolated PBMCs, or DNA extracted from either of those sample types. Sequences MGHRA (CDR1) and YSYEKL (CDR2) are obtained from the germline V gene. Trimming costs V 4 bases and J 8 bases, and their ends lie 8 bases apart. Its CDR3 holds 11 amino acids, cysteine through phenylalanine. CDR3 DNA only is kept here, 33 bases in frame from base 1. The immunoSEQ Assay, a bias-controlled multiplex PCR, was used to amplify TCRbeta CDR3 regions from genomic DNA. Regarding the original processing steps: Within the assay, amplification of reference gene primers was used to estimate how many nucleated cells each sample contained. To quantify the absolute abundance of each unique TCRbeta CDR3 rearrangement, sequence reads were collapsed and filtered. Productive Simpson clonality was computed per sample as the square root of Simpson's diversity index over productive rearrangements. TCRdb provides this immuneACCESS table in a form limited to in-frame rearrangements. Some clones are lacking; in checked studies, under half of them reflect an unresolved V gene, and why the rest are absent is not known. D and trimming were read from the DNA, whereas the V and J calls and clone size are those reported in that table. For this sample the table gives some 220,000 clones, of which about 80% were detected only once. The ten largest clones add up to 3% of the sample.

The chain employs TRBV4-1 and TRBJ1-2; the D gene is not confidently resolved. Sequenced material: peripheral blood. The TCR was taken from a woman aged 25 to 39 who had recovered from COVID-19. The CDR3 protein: CASSLRGGYTF. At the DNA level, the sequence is TGCGCCAGCAGCCTCCGGGGAGGCTACACCTTC.